The 16 T cell receptor beta chains presented below share a single source sample, sequenced in a study of glioma-infiltrating T cells after dendritic cell vaccination. Libraries were prepared by immunoSEQ multiplex PCR; TCRdb keeps only in-frame clonotypes and omits some of them. Here the sample spans around 96,000 clones, approximately 80% being singletons. The source material was blood, sampled before dendritic cell vaccination. Source of these receptors: a human donor with glioblastoma.

The V gene is TRBV6-6, the J gene TRBJ2-5, with D possibly TRBD2 on 6 matching bases. The J call may be wrong; the DNA end is better matched by TRBJ2-7. In germline, CDR1 is MNHNY, CDR2 SVGAGI (reference sequence). This CDR3 region has 15 residues. In nucleotides, the CDR3 is TGTGCCAGCAGCCGGGACTCAATGGCCCCCTACGAGCAGTACTTC. Encoded protein: CASSRDSMAPYEQYF.

This clone was seen more than once but under ten times. The chain couples TRBV5-4 to TRBJ2-5; 9 bases match TRBD1. In germline, CDR1 is SGHNT, CDR2 YYREEE (reference sequence). The V segment lost 3 bases and the J segment 5 bases; nucleotides outside the gene matches: 5. The CDR3 is 14 amino acids. The CDR3 region has the DNA TGTGCCAGCAGCTCCCGGACAGGGGTTGAGACCCAGTACTTC. Amino acid sequence: CASSSRTGVETQYF.

J is TRBJ2-3 and V is TRBV6-5, with 13 bases fitting TRBD2. J was trimmed by 4 bases and V by 6 bases; bases with no gene match: 4. The CDR3 runs to 15 residues. Germline CDR1 MNHEY, CDR2 SVGAGI. CDR3: CASSTSGRAPDTQYF. The CDR3 DNA sequence: TGTGCCAGCAGCACTAGCGGGAGGGCCCCAGATACGCAGTATTTT.

The chain has TRBV27 and TRBJ1-5, with a weak D call TRBD1 (5 bases). V lost 9 bases to trimming and J lost 9 bases, with 18 bases between them. This CDR3 comprises 13 residues. The germline gives CDR1 MNHEY, CDR2 SMNVEV (reference sequence). The CDR3 spells CARYRRKRGPQHF. The DNA for the CDR3 is TGTGCCAGATACAGGCGCAAGAGAGGGCCCCAGCATTTT.

The rearrangement uses TRBV7-9 and TRBJ2-7; D may be TRBD1 (5 bases). The CDR3 is made up of 18 amino acids. In germline, CDR1 is SEHNR, CDR2 FQNEAQ (reference sequence). The germline V and J ends were trimmed by 1 base and 5 bases, with 24 bases remaining between them. Here the CDR3 reads CASSLGTAWGRVKNEQYF. CDR3 sequence (DNA): TGTGCCAGCAGCTTAGGAACCGCGTGGGGCAGGGTTAAGAACGAGCAGTACTTC. Complete variable domain (other parts from reference TRBV7-9 and TRBJ2-7): DTGVSQNPRHKITKRGQNVTFRCDPISEHNRLYWYRQTLGQGPEFLTYFQNEAQLEKSRLLSDRFSAERPKGSFSTLEIQRTEQGDSAMYLCASSLGTAWGRVKNEQYFGPGTRLTVT.

This clone has ten or more counts. The chain has TRBV10-3 and TRBJ1-3, with a weak D call TRBD1 (5 bases). The CDR3 runs 15 residues. The ends were cut back, 1 base at V and 3 bases at J, with 10 bases in the middle. Germline CDR1 reads ENHRY; CDR2 reads SYGVKD. CDR3 DNA: TGTGCCATCAGTGAGTTCGGGGGGAATGGAAACACCATATATTTT. Protein: CAISEFGGNGNTIYF.

The rearrangement links TRBV6-5 to TRBJ1-1; D perhaps matches TRBD1 (6 bases). Germline-derived CDR1 and CDR2 are MNHEY and SVGAGI. V lost 2 bases, J lost 4 bases, and 11 bases lay in between. The CDR3 is 14 amino acids. CDR3 DNA sequence: TGTGCCAGCAGTTACACCCCACAGGGCACTGAAGCTTTCTTT. Translating gives CASSYTPQGTEAFF.

The chain carries TRBV2 and TRBJ2-5; 11 bases agree with TRBD1. CDR1 and CDR2 from the germline V gene are SNHLY and FYNNEI. This CDR3 region has 15 residues. J lost 4 bases, V lost 7 bases, and 8 bases had no gene match. The CDR3 loop reads CASNLGTGGRETQYF. As DNA, the CDR3 is TGTGCCAGCAATCTCGGGACAGGGGGTAGAGAGACCCAGTACTTC.

This chain connects TRBV27 to TRBJ1-2; 7 positions agree with TRBD1. CDR1 and CDR2 from the germline V gene are MNHEY and SMNVEV (reference sequence). CDR3 length equals 13 residues. V lost 5 bases, J lost 8 bases, and 8 bases stayed unmatched. CDR3 protein: CASSGQDREGYTF. Here the CDR3 DNA reads TGTGCCAGCAGTGGACAAGACAGGGAAGGCTACACCTTC.

The V and J genes are TRBV7-9 and TRBJ2-7; 7 nucleotides match TRBD1. The germline gives CDR1 SEHNR, CDR2 FQNEAQ (reference sequence). The V gene end was trimmed by 6 bases and the J gene end by 2 bases; junction bases not matched to a gene: 13. The CDR3 is 16 amino acids. The CDR3 reads CASSSHRGKGAYEQYF. DNA for the CDR3: TGTGCCAGCAGTTCGCACAGGGGAAAAGGGGCCTACGAGCAGTACTTC.

The rearrangement links TRBV6-5 to TRBJ2-1, with 9 bases fitting TRBD2. This CDR3 is 16 amino acids long. Trimming took 1 base from V and 7 from J; bases not matched to a gene: 8. From germline, CDR1 is MNHEY and CDR2 SVGAGI. The CDR3 spells CASSYYGTSNRNEQFF. The DNA for the CDR3 is TGTGCCAGCAGTTACTACGGGACTAGCAACAGGAATGAGCAGTTCTTC.

As to this clone: A much larger clone differs from this one at a single base, so this may be a read error. The chain combines TRBV5-4 with TRBJ2-7; 7 bases are a match to TRBD1. The germline gives CDR1 SGHNT, CDR2 YYREEE (reference sequence). This CDR3 has 14 residues. Trimming at V came to 4 bases and at J to 0 bases, leaving 4 bases not matched to a gene. DNA of the CDR3: TGTGCCAGCAGCCACCGGGACAGCTCCTACGAGCAGTACTTC. Amino acid sequence: CASSHRDSSYEQYF.

This clone was recorded a few times. This rearrangement joins TRBV18 to TRBJ2-1; D remains unclear. The V gene's germline CDR1 is KGHSH and CDR2 LQKENI. Trimming left V 0 bases short and J 2 bases short, with 11 bases between. The CDR3 sequence is 16 residues long. This chain's CDR3 is CASSPPSGFAYNEQFF. CDR3 DNA: TGTGCCAGCTCACCACCTTCCGGGTTCGCCTACAATGAGCAGTTCTTC.

This chain joins TRBV27 and TRBJ2-3; 9 bases align to TRBD2. V lost 6 bases, J lost 4 bases, and 11 bases stayed unmatched. Germline V gives CDR1 MNHEY, CDR2 SMNVEV (reference sequence). The CDR3 contains 16 residues. The CDR3 reads CASSSESGTSPDTQYF. The CDR3 DNA sequence: TGTGCCAGCAGCTCGGAATCCGGGACTAGCCCAGATACGCAGTATTTT.

The chain joins TRBV9 to TRBJ1-1; the D is unclear. V lost 4 bases and J 1 base, leaving 17 bases between the germline ends. CDR3 length: 16 amino acids. Per germline, CDR1 SGDLS and CDR2 YYNGEE. In DNA form, the CDR3 reads TGTGCCAGCAGCCAAGGCCGCGGGGTGACGAACACTGAAGCTTTCTTT. Translating it yields CASSQGRGVTNTEAFF.

The chain combines TRBV5-5 with TRBJ1-5; 7 bases fit TRBD1. CDR3 length: 18 residues. Germline V CDR1 and CDR2: SGHKS, YYEKEE (reference sequence). V shed 4 bases and J 4 bases; nucleotides not matched to a gene: 17. CDR3 nucleotides: TGTGCCAGCAGCCGGACGTTTAAAGACAGGGTCCTTAATCAGCCCCAGCATTTT. This gives the protein CASSRTFKDRVLNQPQHF.